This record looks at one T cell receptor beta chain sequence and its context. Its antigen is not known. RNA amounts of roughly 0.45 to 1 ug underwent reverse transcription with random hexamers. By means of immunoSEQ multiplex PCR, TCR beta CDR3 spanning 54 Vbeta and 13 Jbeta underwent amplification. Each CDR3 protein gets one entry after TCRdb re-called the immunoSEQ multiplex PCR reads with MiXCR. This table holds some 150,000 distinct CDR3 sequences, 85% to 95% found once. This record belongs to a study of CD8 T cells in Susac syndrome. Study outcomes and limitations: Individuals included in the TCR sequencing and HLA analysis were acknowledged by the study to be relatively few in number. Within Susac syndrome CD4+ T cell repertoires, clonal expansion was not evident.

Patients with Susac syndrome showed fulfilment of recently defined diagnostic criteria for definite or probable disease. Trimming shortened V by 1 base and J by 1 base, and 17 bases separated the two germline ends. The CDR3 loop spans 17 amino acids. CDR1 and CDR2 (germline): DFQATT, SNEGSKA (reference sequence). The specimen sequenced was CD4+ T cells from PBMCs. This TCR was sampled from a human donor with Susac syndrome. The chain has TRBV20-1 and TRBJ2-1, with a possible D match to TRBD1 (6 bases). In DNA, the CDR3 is TGCAGTGCTAGAGTGGCAGGGGCCAAGCATTCCTACAATGAGCAGTTCTTC. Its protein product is CSARVAGAKHSYNEQFF.